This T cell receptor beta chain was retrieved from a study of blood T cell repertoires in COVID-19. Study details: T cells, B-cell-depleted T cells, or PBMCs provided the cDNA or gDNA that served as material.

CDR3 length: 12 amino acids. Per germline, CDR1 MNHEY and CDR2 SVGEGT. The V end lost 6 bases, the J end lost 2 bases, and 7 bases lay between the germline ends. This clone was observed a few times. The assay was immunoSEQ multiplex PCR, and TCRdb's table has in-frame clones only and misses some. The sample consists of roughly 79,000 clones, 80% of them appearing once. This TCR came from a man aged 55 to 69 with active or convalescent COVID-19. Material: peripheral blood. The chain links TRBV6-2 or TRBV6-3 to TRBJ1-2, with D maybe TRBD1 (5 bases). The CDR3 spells CASSKGNYGYTF. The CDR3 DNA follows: TGTGCCAGCAGCAAGGGGAACTATGGCTACACCTTC.